This T cell receptor beta chain was recorded in a study of blood T cells in healthy people across ages. A few counts support this clonotype. The CDR3 totals 13 residues. Germline-derived CDR1 and CDR2 are SQVTM and ANQGSEA. Trimming left V 6 bases short and J 3 bases short, with 15 bases between. Isolation of PBMCs gave at least 6 million cells per sample. Primers used in a second PCR of about 7 to 12 cycles were a sample-barcoded 5' primer and a J-beta primer mix. Each CDR3 protein is one row after TCRdb ran MiXCR on the 5' RACE reads. Among some 1.5 million distinct CDR3 sequences listed, 25% to 30% were seen once.

The sample consisted of blood. V and J are TRBV29-1 and TRBJ2-7; D might be TRBD1 (5 bases). The TCR originated in a woman in her twenties or thirties in good health. CDR3 sequence (DNA): TGCAGCGTCGCGGACACTGGCCGCTACGAGCAGTACTTC. Residues: CSVADTGRYEQYF.